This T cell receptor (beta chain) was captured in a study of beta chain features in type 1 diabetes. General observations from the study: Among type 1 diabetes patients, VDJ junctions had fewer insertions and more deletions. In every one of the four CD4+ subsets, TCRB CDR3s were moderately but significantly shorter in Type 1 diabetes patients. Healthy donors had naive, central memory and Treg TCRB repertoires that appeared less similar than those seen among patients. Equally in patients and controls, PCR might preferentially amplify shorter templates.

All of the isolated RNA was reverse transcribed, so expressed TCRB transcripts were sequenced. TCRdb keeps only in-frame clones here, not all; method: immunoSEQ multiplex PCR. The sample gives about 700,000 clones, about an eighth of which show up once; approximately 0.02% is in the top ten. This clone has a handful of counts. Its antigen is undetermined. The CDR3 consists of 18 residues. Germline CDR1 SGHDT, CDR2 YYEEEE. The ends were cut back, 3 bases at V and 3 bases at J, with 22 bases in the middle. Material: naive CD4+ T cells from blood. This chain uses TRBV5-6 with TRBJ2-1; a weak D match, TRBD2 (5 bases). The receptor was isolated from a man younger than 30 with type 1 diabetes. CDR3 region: CASSSNGLETSNYNEQFF. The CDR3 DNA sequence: TGTGCCAGCAGCTCTAACGGACTGGAGACCAGTAACTACAATGAGCAGTTCTTC.